The clone carrying this T cell receptor beta chain was counted many times. This specimen comes from a study of T cells in Graves' hyperthyroidism and ophthalmopathy. The germline V and J ends were trimmed by 2 bases and 3 bases, with 5 bases remaining between them. Germline V gives CDR1 MNHNY, CDR2 SVGAGI (reference sequence). CDR3 size: 13 residues. TCR beta CDR3 sequences were amplified from RNA transcripts. The study used the HTBI primer set for a first-round RT-PCR of the TCR CDR3. TCRdb re-derived calls from the multiplex PCR reads in MiXCR, one entry per CDR3 protein. There are approximately 410,000 distinct CDR3 sequences in the sample; 12% to 15% occur only once, and roughly 4.8% lies in the top ten. A lack of ophthalmopathy progression within 18 months defined stable Graves' hyperthyroidism.

This TCR was recovered from a woman under 30 with Graves' hyperthyroidism. V usage is TRBV6-6 and J usage is TRBJ1-5; no firm D call. Sequences were obtained from blood. The CDR3 sequence is CASSYVANQPQHF. The CDR3 DNA is TGTGCCAGCAGTTACGTTGCCAATCAGCCCCAGCATTTT.